Listed here are 20 T cell receptor beta chains from one sample, sequenced in a study of shared clonotypes between healthy human individuals. Profiled with immunoSEQ multiplex PCR; TCRdb holds only in-frame clones, not every one. This sample carries roughly 1.4 million clones, approximately 98.5% of them seen once, and the ten largest clones take roughly 0.35%. The sample consisted of naive CD4+ T cells sorted from blood. Noted subset: CD45RA+ positively selected. Receptor source: a man younger than 45 in good health.

This chain joins TRBV15 and TRBJ1-1; D is undetermined. The CDR3 is made up of 12 amino acids. Germline loops: CDR1 LNHNV, CDR2 YYDKDF (reference sequence). The ends were cut back, 6 bases at V and 5 bases at J, with 10 bases in the middle. In DNA, the CDR3 is TGTGCCACCAGACCGCAGGAAACTGAAGCTTTCTTT. Residues: CATRPQETEAFF.

This chain connects TRBV5-1 to TRBJ1-1; no clear D gene. The germline V gene has CDR1 SGHRS and CDR2 YFSETQ. The V gene lost 0 bases and the J gene lost 7 bases, with 7 bases spanning the gap. This CDR3 has 12 residues. CDR3 residues: CASSLGEDEAFF. CDR3 nucleotides: TGCGCCAGCAGCTTGGGGGAGGATGAAGCTTTCTTT.

In its sample, this clone was seen once. The chain employs TRBV30 and TRBJ2-5; 10 positions agree with TRBD2. The V and J ends lost 0 bases and 4 bases, in that order; junction bases with no gene match: 5. The CDR3 covers 15 residues. Germline CDR1 GTSNPN, CDR2 SVGIG (reference sequence). Here the CDR3 DNA reads TGTGCCTGGAGTGTCCGACGACTAGCGGGAGAGACCCAGTACTTC. Amino acid sequence: CAWSVRRLAGETQYF.

The V gene is TRBV2, the J gene TRBJ2-7; D gene unclear. This CDR3 region has 14 residues. The V end was cut by 6 bases, the J end by 3 bases, with 15 bases between. Germline loops: CDR1 SNHLY, CDR2 FYNNEI. The CDR3 DNA is TGTGCCAGCAGGGACCGTTCAGGCGGCTACGAGCAGTACTTC. Translated, it gives CASRDRSGGYEQYF. The variable domain in full, completed from reference TRBV2 and TRBJ2-7, reads EPEVTQTPSHQVTQMGQEVILRCVPISNHLYFYWYRQILGQKVEFLVSFYNNEISEKSEIFDDQFSVERPDGSNFTLKIRSTKLEDSAMYFCASRDRSGGYEQYFGPGTRLTVT.

The chain recombines TRBV5-6 with TRBJ2-3; D is unresolved. The CDR3 has 12 residues. Germline lookup yields CDR1 SGHDT and CDR2 YYEEEE. V was pared by 6 bases and J by 3 bases, with 8 bases between. Written as DNA, the CDR3 is TGTGCCAGCAAGGAGCAAACAGATACGCAGTATTTT. It yields the protein CASKEQTDTQYF.

The count of this clone is one. The V call is TRBV6-5, the J call TRBJ2-3; D remains ambiguous. CDR1 MNHEY and CDR2 SVGAGI come from the germline V gene. CDR3 size: 14 residues. V was trimmed by 5 bases and J by 2 bases, leaving 11 bases between them. The CDR3 reads CASSGSINTDTQYF. The DNA for the CDR3 is TGTGCCAGCAGTGGGTCCATTAACACAGATACGCAGTATTTT.

The chain uses TRBV29-1 and TRBJ2-1; 7 positions agree with TRBD2. Germline V gives CDR1 SQVTM, CDR2 ANQGSEA. The CDR3 spans 13 residues. With 7 bases clipped from V and 7 bases from J, the junction kept 10 bases outside the gene matches. The CDR3 here is CSAQRWGGNEQFF. The DNA of the CDR3 is TGCAGCGCCCAAAGGTGGGGGGGGAATGAGCAGTTCTTC.

The chain has TRBV9 and TRBJ2-1; 9 positions agree with TRBD2. Looked up from germline, CDR1 is SGDLS and CDR2 is YYNGEE. V trimming: 3 bases; J trimming: 10 bases; junction bases outside the gene matches: 11. The CDR3 covers 15 residues. The CDR3 DNA reads as TGTGCCAGCAGCGAGATTAGCGGGGGCCGGCGAGAGCAGTTCTTC. Its protein is CASSEISGGRREQFF. The whole variable domain, filled in from reference TRBV9 and TRBJ2-1, reads DSGVTQTPKHLITATGQRVTLRCSPRSGDLSVYWYQQSLDQGLQFLIQYYNGEERAKGNILERFSAQQFPDLHSELNLSSLELGDSALYFCASSEISGGRREQFFGPGTRLTVL.

The genes are TRBV9 and TRBJ2-3; D uncertain. This CDR3 is 18 amino acids long. From germline, CDR1 is SGDLS and CDR2 YYNGEE. Trimming left V 3 bases short and J 1 base short, with 21 bases between. CDR3 loop: CASSATLVPAGGTDTQYF. In DNA form, the CDR3 reads TGTGCCAGCAGCGCTACCTTGGTTCCCGCTGGCGGCACAGATACGCAGTATTTT.

The gene calls are TRBV7-9 and TRBJ2-5; 7 nucleotides match TRBD2. Germline V lookup: CDR1 SEHNR, CDR2 FQNEAQ (reference sequence). The CDR3 consists of 15 residues. J gave up 5 bases and V 5 bases, and 11 bases lay outside the gene matches. The CDR3 spells CASSRLGVSGETQYF. The CDR3 DNA follows: TGTGCCAGCAGCCGCCTAGGGGTTAGCGGGGAGACCCAGTACTTC.

The J gene is TRBJ2-7, the V gene TRBV10-2; no definite D call. This CDR3 is 11 amino acids long. Trimming took off 10 bases at V and 7 bases at J, with 14 bases between the two ends. Germline V gene data show CDR1 as WSHSY and CDR2 as SAAADI. The CDR3 region is CATSMSGEQYF. For the CDR3, the DNA is TGCGCCACCTCCATGTCAGGAGAGCAGTACTTC.

The CDR3 nucleotides are TGTGCCAGCAGCATGGACAGGACCTCCTACGAGCAGTACTTC. This encodes CASSMDRTSYEQYF. The chain employs TRBV6-1 and TRBJ2-7; 7 nucleotides match TRBD1. The germline CDR1 and CDR2 sequences are MNHNS and SASEGT. The V and J ends lost 6 bases and 0 bases, in that order; junction bases with no gene match: 5. The CDR3 has 14 residues.

The V gene is TRBV10-2, the J gene TRBJ2-7; a possible D gene is TRBD2 (5 bases). Trimming shortened V by 6 bases and J by 2 bases, and 11 bases separated the two germline ends. CDR3 size: 13 residues. Germline V gives CDR1 WSHSY, CDR2 SAAADI. CDR3 DNA: TGCGCCAGCAGACCTCTAGCCACCTACGAGCAGTACTTC. It encodes CASRPLATYEQYF.

This chain connects TRBV5-6 to TRBJ1-5, with D possibly matching TRBD1 (5 bases). The V and J ends lost 2 bases and 3 bases respectively, with 12 bases between them. In germline, CDR1 is SGHDT, CDR2 YYEEEE. The CDR3 is 15 amino acids. In DNA, the CDR3 is TGTGCCAGCAGCTTAAGAACAGGAATCAATCAGCCCCAGCATTTT. It encodes CASSLRTGINQPQHF.

The chain joins TRBV5-5 to TRBJ2-2; possible D gene TRBD1, 6 bases. V lost 0 bases to trimming and J lost 6 bases, with 12 bases between them. The CDR3 has 15 residues. CDR1 and CDR2 (germline): SGHKS, YYEKEE (reference sequence). The DNA of the CDR3 is TGTGCCAGCAGCTTGGGTCAGGGGCGTTCCGGGGAGCTGTTTTTT. Its translation: CASSLGQGRSGELFF.

The chain uses TRBV10-3 and TRBJ2-7, with D hard to call. The CDR3 extends over 12 amino acids. V was trimmed by 6 bases and J by 3 bases, leaving 9 bases between them. Germline V gene data show CDR1 as ENHRY and CDR2 as SYGVKD. The CDR3 loop reads CAIRKQSYEQYF. CDR3 sequence (DNA): TGTGCCATCAGAAAACAGAGCTACGAGCAGTACTTC.

The gene calls are TRBV12-5 and TRBJ1-2, with D possibly being TRBD1 (5 bases). This CDR3 is built from 14 residues. The ends were cut back, 5 bases at V and 8 bases at J, with 18 bases in the middle. The V gene's germline CDR1 is LGHNT and CDR2 FRNRAP. The CDR3 DNA reads as TGTGCTAGTGGTCCAACGGGACCGAATTACGGCTACACCTTC. Its protein product is CASGPTGPNYGYTF.

The chain employs TRBV11-2 and TRBJ2-7, with 12 bases lining up with TRBD2. The CDR3 is made up of 17 amino acids. V was pared by 0 bases and J by 0 bases, with 3 bases of the junction left unmatched. Germline CDR1 reads SGHAT; CDR2 reads FQNNGV. CDR3 residues: CASSLELAGGNSYEQYF. CDR3 coding DNA: TGTGCCAGCAGCTTAGAGCTAGCGGGAGGGAACTCCTACGAGCAGTACTTC.

In its sample, this clone was seen once. The V gene is TRBV6-4, the J gene TRBJ2-1; 12 positions agree with TRBD2. V trimming: 5 bases; J trimming: 10 bases; junction bases outside the gene matches: 6. CDR3 length: 14 amino acids. CDR1 and CDR2 from the germline V gene are MRHNA and SNTAGT. CDR3 coding DNA: TGTGCCAGCAGTACGACTAGCGGGAGTCTGGAGCAGTTCTTC. Translating it yields CASSTTSGSLEQFF.

The chain links TRBV5-4 to TRBJ1-3; 8 nucleotides match TRBD1. This CDR3 contains 15 residues. Trimming removed 2 bases from V and 2 bases from J; junction bases left unmatched: 3. CDR1 SGHNT and CDR2 YYREEE come from the germline V gene (reference sequence). In DNA, the CDR3 is TGTGCCAGCAGCTTACAGACAGGGGCTGGAAACACCATATATTTT. Translated: CASSLQTGAGNTIYF.